The clone carrying this T cell receptor (beta chain) has more than one count but fewer than ten. Its antigen remains unidentified. CD8 cells classed as naive were CD45RO-negative and positively selected for CCR7, excluding terminally differentiated effector memory CD45RA+ cells. The sample belongs to a study of shared clonotypes between healthy human individuals. Across the whole study: Every donor yielded three CD4 naive, three CD4 memory, two CD8 naive and one CD8 memory plate.

Trimming removed 6 bases from V and 10 bases from J; junction bases left unmatched: 11. The length of the CDR3 is 13 residues. Germline CDR1 MNHEY, CDR2 SMNVEV (reference sequence). An even split of each subset's genomic DNA across several immunoSEQ plates was performed. Profiling relied on immunoSEQ multiplex PCR, and the TCRdb table lists in-frame clones only, not all of them. Of about 590,000 clones in the sample, roughly 96% were seen once. Points from the study as a whole: Naive CD4 clonotypes were shared across several donors at about 5%.

The chain links TRBV27 to TRBJ1-2, with TRBD1 identical over 7 bases. This TCR was sampled from a woman aged 25 to 39 in good health. The sample consisted of naive CD8+ T cells sorted from blood. CDR3 loop: CASRMTRGQTYTF. The DNA of the CDR3 is TGTGCCAGCAGAATGACTAGGGGGCAAACCTACACCTTC.